The 27 T cell receptor beta chains below come from one sample, sequenced in a study of T cell clusters in autoimmune cytopenias. Multiplex touch-down PCR amplified TRB using TRB-A and TRB-B pools in one tube. TCRdb re-called the multiplex PCR reads and gives one entry per CDR3 protein, without DNA. Recorded for this sample: approximately 15,000 distinct CDR3 sequences. TRB amplification used approximately 250 ng of peripheral blood genomic DNA. The sample also formed part of further work on T cell repertoires in aging, cancer and after chemotherapy.

Specimen: peripheral blood. Source of these receptors: a human donor in good health.

This chain joins TRBV18 and TRBJ2-3. CDR1 and CDR2 (germline): KGHSH, LQKENI. The CDR3 length is 14 residues. The CDR3 loop is CASSPNSDLDTQYF.

The V gene is TRBV30, the J gene TRBJ1-5. CDR1 and CDR2 (germline): GTSNPN, SVGIG (reference sequence). The CDR3 consists of 15 residues. Here the CDR3 reads CAWSVTRYSNQPQHF. Drawing the rest from reference TRBV30 and TRBJ1-5, the complete variable domain is SQTIHQWPATLVQPVGSPLSLECTVEGTSNPNLYWYRQAAGRGLQLLFYSVGIGQISSEVPQNLSASRPQDRQFILSSKKLLLSDSGFYLCAWSVTRYSNQPQHFGDGTRLSIL.

V usage is TRBV5-5 and J usage is TRBJ2-7; TCRdb gives TRBD2 as the D gene, but with no DNA this cannot be confirmed. This CDR3 comprises 14 residues. Germline V gives CDR1 SGHKS, CDR2 YYEKEE (reference sequence). This CDR3 reads CASSYSGSRVEQYF. The full variable domain, rest sourced from reference TRBV5-5 and TRBJ2-7, is DAGVTQSPTHLIKTRGQQVTLRCSPISGHKSVSWYQQVLGQGPQFIFQYYEKEERGRGNFPDRFSARQFPNYSSELNVNALLLGDSALYLCASSYSGSRVEQYFGPGTRLTVT.

V gene TRBV11-2 combines with J gene TRBJ2-2; with no DNA, the TCRdb D assignment of TRBD2 cannot be verified. This CDR3 region has 15 residues. In germline, CDR1 is SGHAT, CDR2 FQNNGV. The CDR3 here is CASSLALRGTGELFF.

The chain carries TRBV6-6 and TRBJ1-1. The CDR3 is 14 residues long. CDR1 is MNHNY, CDR2 SVGAGI, per germline (reference sequence). The CDR3 spells CASKTVRMNTEAFF.

The J gene is TRBJ2-1, the V gene TRBV30; the TRBD2 assignment by TCRdb is unverifiable without DNA. The CDR3 consists of 17 residues. CDR1 is GTSNPN, CDR2 SVGIG, per germline (reference sequence). The CDR3 is CAWSVYGTSVSYNEQFF.

This chain links TRBV11-2 with TRBJ2-7; TCRdb calls TRBD2, which cannot be checked without DNA. This CDR3 spans 15 amino acids. CDR1 and CDR2 from the germline V gene are SGHAT and FQNNGV. The CDR3 here is CASSLVASGRGEQYF.

V gene TRBV10-3 combines with J gene TRBJ1-1; TCRdb reports TRBD1, a call that lacks DNA to check it against. Germline CDR1 and CDR2: ENHRY and SYGVKD. The CDR3 length is 12 residues. CDR3 sequence reads: CASGAGTGVAFF.

The genes are TRBV18 and TRBJ2-5; TCRdb's assignment of TRBD1 cannot be checked, as there is no DNA. This CDR3 comprises 13 residues. Germline V gene data show CDR1 as KGHSH and CDR2 as LQKENI. Here the CDR3 reads CASLTPPGETQYF.

The chain combines TRBV6-1 with TRBJ2-3; TCRdb gives TRBD2 as the D gene, but with no DNA this cannot be confirmed. Germline CDR1 MNHNS, CDR2 SASEGT. This CDR3 contains 17 residues. The CDR3 spells CASSVPSLARSTDTQYF.

Frequency places this clonotype as medium-sized. The genes are TRBV12-3 or TRBV12-4 and TRBJ2-1; the D gene TCRdb calls, TRBD1, cannot be checked with no DNA. This CDR3 region has 14 residues. The CDR3 region is CASSPTGGRDEQFF.

Its frequency marks this clonotype as medium-sized (0.01 to 0.1%). The chain carries TRBV30 and TRBJ2-7; TCRdb lists TRBD2, though no DNA is available to test this call. The CDR3 length is 14 residues. The germline gives CDR1 GTSNPN, CDR2 SVGIG (reference sequence). The CDR3 spells CAWDAAGYRHEQYF.

This sequence joins TRBV19 and TRBJ2-7; the D gene TCRdb calls, TRBD1, cannot be checked with no DNA. Germline CDR1 is LNHDA and CDR2 is SQIVND (reference sequence). The CDR3 extends over 17 amino acids. This chain's CDR3 is CASSIGSRRYGGDEQYF.

The chain is built from TRBV18 and TRBJ2-7; no DNA is available, so the TRBD1 call from TCRdb remains unchecked. CDR1 is KGHSH, CDR2 LQKENI, per germline. The CDR3 loop spans 14 amino acids. The CDR3 sequence: CASSTLSRGDEQYF. The full variable domain, its missing parts supplied by reference TRBV18 and TRBJ2-7, is NAGVMQNPRHLVRRRGQEARLRCSPMKGHSHVYWYRQLPEEGLKFMVYLQKENIIDESGMPKERFSAEFPKEGPSILRIQQVVRGDSAAYFCASSTLSRGDEQYFGPGTRLTVT.

The chain is built from TRBV6-1 and TRBJ1-4; the TCRdb call, TRBD1, lacks DNA for checking. From germline, CDR1 is MNHNS and CDR2 SASEGT. The CDR3 is 17 amino acids. CDR3 loop: CASRANTGVLTNEKLFF.

This clonotype counts as medium-sized by frequency. The chain has TRBV11-3 and TRBJ2-1; TCRdb designates TRBD1, a call that cannot be tested without DNA. This CDR3 is built from 14 residues. The germline gives CDR1 SGHNT, CDR2 YENEEA. The CDR3 sequence is CASSPERGGNEQFF.

This rearrangement joins TRBV27 to TRBJ2-1. Germline assignment: CDR1 MNHEY and CDR2 SMNVEV (reference sequence). The length of the CDR3 is 12 residues. CDR3 amino acids: CASSLSRDEQFF.

This chain connects TRBV24-1 to TRBJ2-5; TCRdb indicates TRBD1, and absent DNA this call remains unverified. The germline V gene encodes CDR1 KGHDR and CDR2 SFDVKD. The CDR3 is 14 amino acids. CDR3: CATSDPRGPETQYF.

This chain's CDR3 is CASTAGGSNQPQHF. This chain uses TRBV19 with TRBJ1-5; TCRdb's D call, TRBD1, is unchecked because there is no DNA. Germline CDR1 reads LNHDA; CDR2 reads SQIVND (reference sequence). CDR3 size: 14 residues.

This rearrangement joins TRBV27 to TRBJ1-5. The CDR3 totals 14 residues. The germline CDR1 and CDR2 sequences are MNHEY and SMNVEV (reference sequence). The CDR3 region is CASSLRESNQPQHF.

The chain uses TRBV6-2 or TRBV6-3 and TRBJ2-4; without DNA, the TCRdb call of TRBD2 cannot be checked. From germline, CDR1 is MNHEY and CDR2 SVGEGT. This CDR3 comprises 17 residues. The CDR3 is CASIAGGSGIAKNIQYF.

V and J are TRBV19 and TRBJ1-6. Per germline, CDR1 LNHDA and CDR2 SQIVND (reference sequence). There are 15 residues in the CDR3. The CDR3 sequence is CASSKTAADYSPLHF.

The rearrangement uses TRBV6-1 and TRBJ2-5; with no DNA, the TCRdb D assignment of TRBD2 cannot be verified. Germline CDR1 and CDR2: MNHNS and SASEGT. The CDR3 loop spans 13 amino acids. CDR3 amino acids: CASGTSGEGTQYF.

The chain employs TRBV19 and TRBJ2-5; checking the TCRdb D call of TRBD2 is not possible without DNA. In germline, CDR1 is LNHDA, CDR2 SQIVND (reference sequence). The CDR3 runs to 17 residues. CDR3 sequence: CAIPPPSGRLVQETQYF.

The J gene is TRBJ1-5, the V gene TRBV5-6. The CDR3 runs to 15 residues. Germline lookup yields CDR1 SGHDT and CDR2 YYEEEE. The chain's CDR3 is CASSLGGISNQPQHF.

The chain is built from TRBV27 and TRBJ2-5. CDR1 and CDR2 (germline): MNHEY, SMNVEV (reference sequence). The CDR3 runs to 13 residues. The CDR3 region is CACHLGNQETQYF.

This chain uses TRBV5-4 with TRBJ1-1; TCRdb gives TRBD1 as the D gene, but with no DNA this cannot be confirmed. The CDR3 spans 13 residues. Germline CDR1 SGHNT, CDR2 YYREEE (reference sequence). CDR3 in amino acids: CASSLGTHTEAFF.